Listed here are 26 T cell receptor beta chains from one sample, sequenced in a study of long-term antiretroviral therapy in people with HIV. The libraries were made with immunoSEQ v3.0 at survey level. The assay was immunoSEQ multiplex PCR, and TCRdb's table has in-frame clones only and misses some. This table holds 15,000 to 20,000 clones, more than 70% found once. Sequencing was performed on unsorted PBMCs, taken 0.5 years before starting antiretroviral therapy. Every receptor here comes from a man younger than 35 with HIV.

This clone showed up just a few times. CDR3 nucleotides: TGTGCCAGCAGCACTGATGCGAGACCCCAAGACGAGCAGTACTTC. Its translation is CASSTDARPQDEQYF. The chain is built from TRBV27 and TRBJ2-7; D gene ambiguous. Germline values: CDR1 MNHEY, CDR2 SMNVEV (reference sequence). This CDR3 is 15 amino acids long. Between the trimmed V and J ends, which lost 6 bases and 5 bases, there was a span of 20 bases.

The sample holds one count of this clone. In DNA form, the CDR3 reads TGTGCCAGTAGTCGGGTCGGGCATGAAGCTTTCTTT. As protein: CASSRVGHEAFF. This sequence joins TRBV19 and TRBJ1-1, with unresolved D. There are 12 residues in the CDR3. V was shortened by 5 bases and J by 7 bases, with 11 bases between the two germline ends. Germline-derived CDR1 and CDR2 are LNHDA and SQIVND (reference sequence).

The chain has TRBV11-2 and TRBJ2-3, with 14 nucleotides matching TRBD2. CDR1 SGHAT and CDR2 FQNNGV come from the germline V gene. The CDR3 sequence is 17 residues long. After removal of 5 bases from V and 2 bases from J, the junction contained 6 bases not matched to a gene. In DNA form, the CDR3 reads TGTGCCAGCAGCGAAAGGACTAGCGGGAGGAACACAGATACGCAGTATTTT. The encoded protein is CASSERTSGRNTDTQYF. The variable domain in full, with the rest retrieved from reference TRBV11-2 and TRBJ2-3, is EAGVAQSPRYKIIEKRQSVAFWCNPISGHATLYWYQQILGQGPKLLIQFQNNGVVDDSQLPKDRFSAERLKGVDSTLKIQPAKLEDSAVYLCASSERTSGRNTDTQYFGPGTRLTVL.

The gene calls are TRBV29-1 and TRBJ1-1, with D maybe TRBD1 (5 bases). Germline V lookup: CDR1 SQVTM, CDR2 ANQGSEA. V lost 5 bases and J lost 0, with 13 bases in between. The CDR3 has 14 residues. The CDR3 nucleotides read TGCAGCGTTCAAAGACAGCCGCTGAACACTGAAGCTTTCTTT. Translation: CSVQRQPLNTEAFF.

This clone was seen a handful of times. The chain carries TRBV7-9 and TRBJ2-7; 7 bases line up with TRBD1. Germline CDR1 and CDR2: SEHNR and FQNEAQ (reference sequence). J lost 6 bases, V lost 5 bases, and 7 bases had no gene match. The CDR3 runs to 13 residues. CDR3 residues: CASSPPGGLEQYF. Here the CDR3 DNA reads TGTGCCAGCAGCCCTCCAGGGGGTCTCGAGCAGTACTTC.

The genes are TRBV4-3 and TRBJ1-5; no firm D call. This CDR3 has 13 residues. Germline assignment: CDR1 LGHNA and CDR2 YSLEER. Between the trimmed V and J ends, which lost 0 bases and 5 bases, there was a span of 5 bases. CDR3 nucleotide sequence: TGCGCCAGCAGCCAAGATCGACATCAGCCCCAGCATTTT. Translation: CASSQDRHQPQHF.

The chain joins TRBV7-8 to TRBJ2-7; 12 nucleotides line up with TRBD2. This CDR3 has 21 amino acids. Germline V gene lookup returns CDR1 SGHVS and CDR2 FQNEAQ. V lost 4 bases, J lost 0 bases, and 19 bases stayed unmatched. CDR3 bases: TGTGCCAGCAGCTCCTTCCCAGCCCTAGCGGGAGGGGGTCGGAGCTCCTACGAGCAGTACTTC. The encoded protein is CASSSFPALAGGGRSSYEQYF.

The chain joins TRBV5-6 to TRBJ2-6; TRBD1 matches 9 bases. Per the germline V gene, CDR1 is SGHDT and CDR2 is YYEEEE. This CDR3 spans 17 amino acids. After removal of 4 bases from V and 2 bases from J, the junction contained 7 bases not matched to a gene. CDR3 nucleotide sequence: TGTGCCAGCAGCCCGGGACAGGGATCCCCTGGGGCCAACGTCCTGACTTTC. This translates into CASSPGQGSPGANVLTF.

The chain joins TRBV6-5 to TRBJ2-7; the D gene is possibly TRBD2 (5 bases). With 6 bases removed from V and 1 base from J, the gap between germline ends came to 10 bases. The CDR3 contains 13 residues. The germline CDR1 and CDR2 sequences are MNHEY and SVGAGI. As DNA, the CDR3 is TGTGCCAGCAGCTCCGGGAATTCCTACGAGCAGTACTTC. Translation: CASSSGNSYEQYF.

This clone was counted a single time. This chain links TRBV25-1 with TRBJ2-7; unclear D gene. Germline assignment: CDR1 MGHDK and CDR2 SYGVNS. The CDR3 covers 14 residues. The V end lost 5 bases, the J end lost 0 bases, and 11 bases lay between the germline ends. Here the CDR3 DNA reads TGTGCCAGCAGTAGTGCAGCCCGCTCCTACGAGCAGTACTTC. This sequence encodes CASSSAARSYEQYF.

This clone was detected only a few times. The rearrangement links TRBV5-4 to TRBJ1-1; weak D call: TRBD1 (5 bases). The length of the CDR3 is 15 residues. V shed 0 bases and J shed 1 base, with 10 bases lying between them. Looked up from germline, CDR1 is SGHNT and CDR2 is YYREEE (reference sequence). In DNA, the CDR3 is TGTGCCAGCAGCTTGGCCCCGGGGGGGAACACTGAAGCTTTCTTT. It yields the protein CASSLAPGGNTEAFF.

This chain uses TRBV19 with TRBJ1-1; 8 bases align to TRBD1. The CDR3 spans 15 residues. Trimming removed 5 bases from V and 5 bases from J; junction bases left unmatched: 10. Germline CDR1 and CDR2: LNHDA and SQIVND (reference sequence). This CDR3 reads CASSSRRGRGTEAFF. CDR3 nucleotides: TGTGCCAGTAGTTCTCGCAGGGGGCGCGGGACTGAAGCTTTCTTT.

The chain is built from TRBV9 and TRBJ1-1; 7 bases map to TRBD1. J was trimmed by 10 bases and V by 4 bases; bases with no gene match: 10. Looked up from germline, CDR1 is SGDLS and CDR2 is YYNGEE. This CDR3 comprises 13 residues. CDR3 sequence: CASSHTGASGAFF. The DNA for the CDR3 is TGTGCCAGCAGCCATACAGGGGCATCAGGAGCTTTCTTT.

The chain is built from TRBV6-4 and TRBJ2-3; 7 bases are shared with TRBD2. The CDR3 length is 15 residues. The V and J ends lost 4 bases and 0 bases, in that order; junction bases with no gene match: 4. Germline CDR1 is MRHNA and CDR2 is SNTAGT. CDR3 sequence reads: CASSVREGSTDTQYF. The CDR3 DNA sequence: TGTGCCAGCAGTGTGAGGGAGGGGAGCACAGATACGCAGTATTTT.

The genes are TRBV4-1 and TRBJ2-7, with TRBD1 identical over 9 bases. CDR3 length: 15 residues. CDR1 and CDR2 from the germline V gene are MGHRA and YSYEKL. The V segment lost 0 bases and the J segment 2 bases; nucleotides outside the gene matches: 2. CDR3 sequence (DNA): TGCGCCAGCAGCCAAGAGGGGACAGGGACCTACGAGCAGTACTTC. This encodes CASSQEGTGTYEQYF.

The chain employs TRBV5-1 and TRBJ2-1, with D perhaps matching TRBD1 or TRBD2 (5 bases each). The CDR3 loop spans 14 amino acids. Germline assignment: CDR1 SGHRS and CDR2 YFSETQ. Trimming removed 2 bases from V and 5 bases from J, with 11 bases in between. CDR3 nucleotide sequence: TGCGCCAGCAGCTTAGAGAGGGACGACAATGAGCAGTTCTTC. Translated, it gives CASSLERDDNEQFF.

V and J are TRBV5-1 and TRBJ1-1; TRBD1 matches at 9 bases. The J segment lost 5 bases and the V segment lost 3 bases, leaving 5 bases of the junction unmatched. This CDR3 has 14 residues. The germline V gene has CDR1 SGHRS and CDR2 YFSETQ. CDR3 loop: CASSSGQGGTEAFF. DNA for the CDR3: TGCGCCAGCAGCTCGGGACAGGGAGGAACTGAAGCTTTCTTT.

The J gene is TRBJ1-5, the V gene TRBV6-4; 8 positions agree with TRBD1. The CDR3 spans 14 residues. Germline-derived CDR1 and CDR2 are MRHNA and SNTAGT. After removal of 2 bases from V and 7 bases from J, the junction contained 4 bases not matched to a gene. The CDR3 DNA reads TGTGCCAGCAGTGACGAGACAGGGGTCCAGCCCCAGCATTTT. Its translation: CASSDETGVQPQHF.

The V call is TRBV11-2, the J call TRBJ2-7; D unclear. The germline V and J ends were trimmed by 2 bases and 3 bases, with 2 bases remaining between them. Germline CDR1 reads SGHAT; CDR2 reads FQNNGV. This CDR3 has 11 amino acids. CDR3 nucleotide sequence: TGTGCCAGCAGCTTAATCTACGAGCAGTACTTC. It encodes CASSLIYEQYF. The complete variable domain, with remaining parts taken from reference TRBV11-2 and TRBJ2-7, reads EAGVAQSPRYKIIEKRQSVAFWCNPISGHATLYWYQQILGQGPKLLIQFQNNGVVDDSQLPKDRFSAERLKGVDSTLKIQPAKLEDSAVYLCASSLIYEQYFGPGTRLTVT.

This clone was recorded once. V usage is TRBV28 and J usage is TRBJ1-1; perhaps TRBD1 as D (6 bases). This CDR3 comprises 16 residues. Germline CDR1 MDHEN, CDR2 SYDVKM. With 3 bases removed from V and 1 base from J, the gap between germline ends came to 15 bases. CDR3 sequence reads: CASSLSLGQSNTEAFF. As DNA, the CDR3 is TGTGCCAGCAGTTTGAGTTTGGGACAATCGAACACTGAAGCTTTCTTT.

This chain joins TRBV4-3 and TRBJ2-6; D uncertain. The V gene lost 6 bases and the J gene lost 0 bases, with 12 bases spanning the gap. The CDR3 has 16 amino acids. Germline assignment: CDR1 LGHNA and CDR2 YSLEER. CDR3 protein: CASSPTRLSGANVLTF. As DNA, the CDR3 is TGCGCCAGCAGTCCTACACGCCTCTCTGGGGCCAACGTCCTGACTTTC.

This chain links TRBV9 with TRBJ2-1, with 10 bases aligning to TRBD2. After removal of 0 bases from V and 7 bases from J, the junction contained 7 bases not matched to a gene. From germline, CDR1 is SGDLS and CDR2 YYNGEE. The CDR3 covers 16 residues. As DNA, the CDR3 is TGTGCCAGCAGCGTAGTTAGCGGGAGGACGGTGAATGAGCAGTTCTTC. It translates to CASSVVSGRTVNEQFF.

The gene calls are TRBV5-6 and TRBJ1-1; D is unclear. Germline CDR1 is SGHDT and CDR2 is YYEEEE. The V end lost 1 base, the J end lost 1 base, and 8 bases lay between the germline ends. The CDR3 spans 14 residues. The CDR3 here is CASSLSGGNTEAFF. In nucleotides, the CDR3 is TGTGCCAGCAGCTTGAGCGGAGGGAACACTGAAGCTTTCTTT.

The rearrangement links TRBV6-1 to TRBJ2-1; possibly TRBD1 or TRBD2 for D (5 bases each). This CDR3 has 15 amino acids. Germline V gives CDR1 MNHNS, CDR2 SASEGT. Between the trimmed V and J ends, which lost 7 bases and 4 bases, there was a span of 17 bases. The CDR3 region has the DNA TGTGCCAGCACAACCGGGACGGGGATTTACAATGAGCAGTTCTTC. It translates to CASTTGTGIYNEQFF.

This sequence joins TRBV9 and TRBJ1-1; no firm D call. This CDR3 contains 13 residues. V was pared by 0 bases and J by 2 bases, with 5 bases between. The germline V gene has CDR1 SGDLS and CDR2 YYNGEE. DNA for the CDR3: TGTGCCAGCAGCGTAGAACTAAACACTGAAGCTTTCTTT. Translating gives CASSVELNTEAFF.

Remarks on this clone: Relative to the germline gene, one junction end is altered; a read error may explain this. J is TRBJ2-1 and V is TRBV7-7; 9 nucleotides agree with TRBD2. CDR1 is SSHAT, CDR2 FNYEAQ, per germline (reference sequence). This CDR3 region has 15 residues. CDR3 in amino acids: CASSPLGGRVNEQFF. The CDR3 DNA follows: TGTGCTAGCAGTCCCCTGGGCGGGAGGGTAAATGAGCAGTTCTTC. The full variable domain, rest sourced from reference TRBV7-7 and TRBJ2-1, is GAGVSQSPRYKVTKRGQDVTLRCDPISSHATLYWYQQALGQGPEFLTYFNYEAQPDKSGLPSDRFSAERPEGSISTLTIQRTEQRDSAMYRCASSPLGGRVNEQFFGPGTRLTVL.